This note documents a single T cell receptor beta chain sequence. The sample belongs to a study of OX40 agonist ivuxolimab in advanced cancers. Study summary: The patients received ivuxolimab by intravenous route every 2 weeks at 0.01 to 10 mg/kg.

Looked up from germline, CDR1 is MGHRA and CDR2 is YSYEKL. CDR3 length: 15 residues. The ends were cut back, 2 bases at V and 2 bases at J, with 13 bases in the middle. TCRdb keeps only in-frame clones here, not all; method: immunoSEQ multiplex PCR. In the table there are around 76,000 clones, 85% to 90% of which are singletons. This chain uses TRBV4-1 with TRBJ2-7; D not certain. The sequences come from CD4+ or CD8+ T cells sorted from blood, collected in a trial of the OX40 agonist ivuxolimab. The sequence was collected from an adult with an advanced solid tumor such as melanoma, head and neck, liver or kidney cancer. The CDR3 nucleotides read TGCGCCAGCAGCCAAAACCCTTTTGTAGCCTACGAGCAGTACTTC. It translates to CASSQNPFVAYEQYF.